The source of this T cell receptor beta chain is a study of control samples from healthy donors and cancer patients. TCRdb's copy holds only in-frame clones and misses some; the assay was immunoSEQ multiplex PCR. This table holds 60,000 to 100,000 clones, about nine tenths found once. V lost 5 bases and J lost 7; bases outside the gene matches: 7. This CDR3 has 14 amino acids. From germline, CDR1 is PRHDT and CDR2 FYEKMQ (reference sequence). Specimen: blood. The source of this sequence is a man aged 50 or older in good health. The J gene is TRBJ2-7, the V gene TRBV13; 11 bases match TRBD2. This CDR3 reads CASSALAGGGEQYF. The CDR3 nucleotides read TGTGCCAGCAGCGCGCTAGCGGGGGGAGGGGAGCAGTACTTC.